Listed here are 7 T cell receptor beta chains from one sample, sequenced in a study of CD8+CD57+ T cells in acquired aplastic anemia. Genomic DNA templated the TCR beta VDJ and CDR3 profiling. TCRdb recomputed calls from the reads with MiXCR, one row per CDR3 protein. The sample lists 150,000 to 200,000 distinct CDR3 sequences, 40% to 55% occurring once. The authors sequenced patients whose flow cytometry had shown CD8+CD57+ cell expansion. Sequenced input: sorted CD4+, CD8+, or CD8+CD57+ T cells (not recorded which) from PBMCs. These receptors were obtained from a human donor with aplastic anemia.

This rearrangement joins TRBV10-2 to TRBJ2-1; 9 bases match TRBD1. Germline lookup yields CDR1 WSHSY and CDR2 SAAADI. The CDR3 runs to 14 residues. After removal of 8 bases from V and 5 bases from J, the junction contained 7 bases not matched to a gene. The CDR3 reads CASATGGLHNEQFF. The DNA for the CDR3 is TGCGCCAGCGCAACAGGGGGCCTTCACAATGAGCAGTTCTTC.

The genes are TRBV4-2 and TRBJ1-4, with TRBD1 as a possible D gene (5 bases). This CDR3 has 14 residues. Trimming removed 1 base at V and 11 bases at J, with 14 bases between. Germline assignment: CDR1 LGHNA and CDR2 YNFKEQ. The CDR3 DNA sequence: TGTGCCAGCAGCCAAGCCGGAGGGGACGAGAAACTGTTTTTT. Amino acid sequence: CASSQAGGDEKLFF.

In its sample, this clonotype was seen many times. This chain uses TRBV20-1 with TRBJ1-2, with a weak D call TRBD1 (5 bases). With 0 bases removed from V and 8 bases from J, the gap between germline ends came to 13 bases. This CDR3 region has 13 residues. In germline, CDR1 is DFQATT, CDR2 SNEGSKA (reference sequence). The CDR3 spells CSARETLRDGYTF. CDR3 DNA: TGCAGTGCTAGAGAGACCCTACGGGACGGCTACACCTTC.

CDR3 nucleotide sequence: TGTGCCAGCAGCGTAGAGGGCGGGAATTCACCCCTCCACTTT. It is translated as CASSVEGGNSPLHF. The V and J genes are TRBV9 and TRBJ1-6; D is undetermined. Trimming removed 0 bases from V and 7 bases from J, with 8 bases in between. The length of the CDR3 is 14 residues. Germline V CDR1 and CDR2: SGDLS, YYNGEE.

This clonotype showed up many times. V gene TRBV10-3 combines with J gene TRBJ1-1; D unclear. V lost 5 bases and J lost 0, with 10 bases in between. From germline, CDR1 is ENHRY and CDR2 SYGVKD. There are 14 residues in the CDR3. Here the CDR3 reads CAISRTEMNTEAFF. The CDR3 nucleotides are TGTGCCATCAGTCGGACGGAAATGAACACTGAAGCTTTCTTT.

The chain uses TRBV20-1 and TRBJ1-1, with D unclear. The CDR3 runs 12 residues. Germline CDR1 and CDR2: DFQATT and SNEGSKA (reference sequence). Deletions cut 6 bases from V and 0 bases from J, with 8 bases between. CDR3 nucleotides: TGCAGTGCGCCGCATGTGAACACTGAAGCTTTCTTT. Translating it yields CSAPHVNTEAFF.

Of note for this clonotype: One end of the junction is discordant with germline, which a read error may explain. The chain couples TRBV7-2 to TRBJ2-5; D is perhaps TRBD1 (5 bases). This CDR3 has 11 amino acids. Germline V gives CDR1 SGHTA, CDR2 FQGNSA. The CDR3 reads CAGSLYDSLYF. CDR3 in DNA: TGTGCCGGCAGCTTATATGACAGCTTGTACTTC.